The rows below give T cell receptor beta chains drawn from one sample of a study of blood T cells in healthy people across ages. From the 5' RACE reads, TCRdb called clonotypes with MiXCR, one entry per CDR3 protein. Seen here are 1.5 million to 2 million distinct CDR3 sequences, about 39% observed once, and the top ten hold about 23%. Specimen: blood. These TCRs come from a human donor in good health. Both conserved end residues are part of each CDR3. D genes are given only for firm matches. Clone size is not always given. Where it is, it says once, few, many or a class for expanded clones.

V	D	J	size	CDR3	DNA
TRBV6-2/TRBV6-3	.	TRBJ2-7	few	CASSYSGGRQYF	TGTGCCAGCAGTTACTCGGGGGGAAGGCAGTACTTC
TRBV12-3/TRBV12-4	TRBD1	TRBJ1-2	many	CASSTWTGTNYGYTF	TGTGCCAGCAGTACATGGACAGGGACGAACTATGGCTACACCTTC
TRBV28	TRBD1	TRBJ2-7	few	CASSSSDRAYEQYF	TGTGCCAGCAGTTCCTCCGACAGGGCCTACGAGCAGTACTTC
TRBV29-1	.	TRBJ1-1	few	CSAQFGPDTEAFF	TGCAGCGCACAGTTCGGGCCCGACACTGAAGCTTTCTTT
TRBV2	.	TRBJ2-4	.	CASSDFADKNIQYF	TGTGCCAGCAGCGACTTCGCGGACAAAAACATTCAGTACTTC
TRBV7-9	.	TRBJ2-3	once	CASSQLGTFTDTQYF	TGTGCCAGCAGCCAACTAGGAACCTTCACAGATACGCAGTATTTT
TRBV28	.	TRBJ1-3	.	CASSLDKGVFGNTIYF	TGTGCCAGCAGTTTGGATAAGGGGGTTTTTGGAAACACCATATATTTT
TRBV12-3/TRBV12-4	TRBD1	TRBJ1-2	.	CASSLGTGYGDYGYTF	TGTGCCAGCAGTTTAGGGACAGGGTACGGGGACTATGGCTACACCTTC
TRBV9	.	TRBJ1-2	.	CASSVEDNYGYTF	TGTGCCAGCAGCGTGGAAGATAACTATGGCTACACCTTC
TRBV3-1	.	TRBJ2-1	.	CASSQALGGGAGNEQFF	TGTGCCAGCAGCCAGGCCCTAGGGGGGGGGGCCGGGAATGAGCAGTTCTTC
TRBV7-9	.	TRBJ2-3	.	CASSPLKGGDTQYF	TGTGCCAGCAGCCCTCTGAAGGGGGGAGATACGCAGTATTTT
TRBV7-2	.	TRBJ2-7	many	CASSFYYEQYF	TGTGCCAGCAGCTTTTACTACGAGCAGTACTTC
TRBV12-3/TRBV12-4	.	TRBJ1-4	.	CASSPAAQKLFF	TGTGCCAGCAGCCCCGCGGCGCAAAAACTGTTTTTT
TRBV12-3/TRBV12-4	.	TRBJ2-3	.	CASSLMAGSTDTQYF	TGTGCCAGCAGTTTGATGGCAGGGAGCACAGATACGCAGTATTTT
TRBV6-5	.	TRBJ2-3	.	CASSFTATSTDTQYF	TGTGCCAGCAGTTTTACCGCGACTAGCACAGATACGCAGTATTTT
TRBV29-1	.	TRBJ2-7	many	CSVGAYEQYF	TGCAGCGTTGGAGCCTACGAGCAGTACTTC
TRBV29-1	.	TRBJ1-4	few	CSGHSNEKLFF	TGCAGCGGACACAGTAATGAAAAACTGTTTTTT
TRBV7-2	TRBD1	TRBJ1-4	.	CASSTQTGVGEKLFF	TGTGCCAGCAGCACCCAGACAGGGGTGGGTGAAAAACTGTTTTTT
TRBV3-1	.	TRBJ2-7	.	CASSSTGKVYEQYF	TGTGCCAGCAGCTCAACAGGAAAAGTATACGAGCAGTACTTC
TRBV11-1	.	TRBJ2-1	few	CASSLEQDYNEQFF	TGTGCCAGCAGCTTAGAACAGGACTACAATGAGCAGTTCTTC
TRBV29-1	.	TRBJ1-4	many	CSARLTRAATNEKLFF	TGCAGCGCGCGACTGACTAGGGCAGCAACTAATGAAAAACTGTTTTTT
TRBV9	.	TRBJ1-5	few	CASSPTPSQPQHF	TGTGCCAGCAGCCCAACCCCATCTCAGCCCCAGCATTTT
TRBV12-3/TRBV12-4	.	TRBJ2-7	.	CASSLARDKGYYEQYF	TGTGCCAGCAGTTTAGCGCGGGACAAGGGCTACTACGAGCAGTACTTC
TRBV5-1	TRBD1	TRBJ2-7	many	CASSWTGGHEQYF	TGCGCCAGCAGCTGGACAGGGGGCCACGAGCAGTACTTC
TRBV27	.	TRBJ2-6	few	CAGSLSPITPRVSGANVLTF	TGTGCCGGCAGTTTATCTCCTATCACGCCCAGGGTCTCTGGGGCCAACGTCCTGACTTTC
TRBV5-1	.	TRBJ1-1	.	CASHSSADNTEAFF	TGCGCCAGCCACAGCTCGGCAGACAACACTGAAGCTTTCTTT
TRBV10-3	.	TRBJ2-7	.	CAIGDRQGTHEQYF	TGTGCCATCGGTGATCGGCAGGGGACCCACGAGCAGTACTTC
TRBV12-3/TRBV12-4	.	TRBJ2-3	few	CASSPSVGGDTQYF	TGTGCCAGCAGCCCCAGCGTGGGCGGGGATACGCAGTATTTT
TRBV20-1	.	TRBJ2-1	.	CSATPGGAGNEQFF	TGCAGTGCTACCCCAGGCGGGGCTGGGAATGAGCAGTTCTTC
TRBV7-8	TRBD1	TRBJ1-5	.	CASSLARGAQPQHF	TGTGCCAGCAGCTTAGCCAGGGGGGCTCAGCCCCAGCATTTT
TRBV6-1	.	TRBJ2-2	.	CASKPRAGERFF	TGTGCCAGCAAGCCGCGGGCCGGGGAGCGGTTTTTT
TRBV7-2	.	TRBJ2-5	few	CASSLLGAEETQYF	TGTGCCAGCAGCTTGTTAGGGGCGGAAGAGACCCAGTACTTC
TRBV28	.	TRBJ1-5	many	CASSLQNNQPQHF	TGTGCCAGCAGTTTACAAAACAATCAGCCCCAGCATTTT
TRBV7-2	.	TRBJ2-7	.	CASSLRHPYEQYF	TGTGCCAGCAGCTTAAGGCACCCCTACGAGCAGTACTTC
TRBV20-1	.	TRBJ2-7	few	CSASSQGGYEQYF	TGCAGTGCCAGCTCGCAGGGGGGTTACGAGCAGTACTTC
TRBV7-7	TRBD1	TRBJ1-4	.	CASSSDRGSGKLFF	TGTGCTAGCAGCTCCGACAGGGGGAGCGGAAAACTGTTTTTT
TRBV10-3	TRBD1	TRBJ1-2	few	CAISESQDRVFRYGYTF	TGTGCCATCAGTGAGTCGCAGGACAGGGTATTCCGCTATGGCTACACCTTC
TRBV15	TRBD1	TRBJ1-2	.	CATSPPQQGVDGYTF	TGTGCCACCAGCCCCCCTCAACAGGGGGTGGATGGCTACACCTTC
TRBV6-5	.	TRBJ1-2	.	CASSYDTVANYGYTF	TGTGCCAGCAGTTACGACACGGTAGCTAACTATGGCTACACCTTC
TRBV10-3	.	TRBJ2-3	few	CAISESAGSGRYTQYF	TGTGCCATCAGTGAGTCGGCGGGTAGCGGACGGTATACGCAGTATTTT
TRBV28	.	TRBJ2-3	.	CASSRTTSTDTQYF	TGTGCCAGCAGTCGGACAACTAGTACAGATACGCAGTATTTT
TRBV7-9	TRBD1	TRBJ2-1	once	CASSLIQGLVNVQFF	TGTGCCAGCAGCTTAATACAGGGGTTGGTCAATGTGCAGTTCTTC
TRBV10-3	.	TRBJ2-1	.	CAISESSNEQFF	TGTGCCATCAGTGAGTCATCCAATGAGCAGTTCTTC
TRBV6-6	.	TRBJ1-6	few	CASLYRLIADSPLHF	TGTGCCAGCCTTTACCGACTAATTGCTGATTCACCCCTCCACTTT
TRBV7-9	.	TRBJ2-5	few	CASSFSGVRETQYF	TGTGCCAGCAGCTTTTCCGGGGTTCGAGAGACCCAGTACTTC